This TCR beta chain was sequenced during a study of shared clonotypes between healthy human individuals. The CDR3 sequence is 12 residues long. CDR1 and CDR2 (germline): MDHEN, SYDVKM. Using immunoSEQ multiplex PCR, the repertoire was profiled, and TCRdb retains in-frame clones only, with some absent. The table lists 1,500,000 or so clones, around 97% of them singletons, with approximately 1.1% in the top ten. From CD4+ cells came CD45RA+ naive and CD45RA-negative memory subsets. This TCR came from a man younger than 45 in good health. This rearrangement joins TRBV28 to TRBJ2-2, with 7 bases matching TRBD2. Sequencing was carried out using naive CD4+ T cells sorted from blood. Specified subset: CD45RA+ positively selected. The CDR3 sequence is CAASGNTGELFF. CDR3 in DNA: TGTGCGGCTAGCGGGAACACCGGGGAGCTGTTTTTT.